This entry lists 15 T cell receptor beta chains sequenced from one sample in a study of shared clonotypes between healthy human individuals. The table came from immunoSEQ multiplex PCR; TCRdb's copy has only in-frame clones and leaves some out. The sample has about 2 million clones; just under 95% are singletons. In the naive CD8 group, cells lacked CD45RO and were positively selected for CCR7, so terminally differentiated effector memory CD45RA+ cells were left out. Sample: naive CD8+ T cells sorted from blood. The receptors originated from a man aged 18 to 35 in good health.

The chain combines TRBV28 with TRBJ2-3; D is unresolved. Germline V gene data show CDR1 as MDHEN and CDR2 as SYDVKM. This CDR3 has 11 amino acids. Trimming removed 5 bases from V and 6 bases from J, with 6 bases in between. CDR3 sequence: CASSTMDTQYF. The DNA for the CDR3 is TGTGCCAGCAGTACGATGGATACGCAGTATTTT.

Points on this clone: Additional DNA sequences in this sample encode the identical CDR3. V is TRBV9 and J is TRBJ1-2, with D uncertain. Deletions cut 0 bases from V and 8 bases from J, with 11 bases between. From germline, CDR1 is SGDLS and CDR2 YYNGEE. The CDR3 totals 13 residues. CDR3 nucleotide sequence: TGTGCCAGCAGCGTAGCTGGGTGGGAAGGCTACACCTTC. Translated, it gives CASSVAGWEGYTF.

Details on this clone: Other nucleotide sequences from this sample produce the same CDR3. The gene calls are TRBV4-3 and TRBJ2-7; 8 bases are a match to TRBD1. V lost 0 bases and J lost 4; bases outside the gene matches: 5. Germline assignment: CDR1 LGHNA and CDR2 YSLEER. This CDR3 has 15 amino acids. CDR3 residues: CASSQERQGAYEQYF. For the CDR3, the DNA is TGCGCCAGCAGCCAAGAACGGCAGGGGGCTTACGAGCAGTACTTC.

The CDR3 is CASSLAGSHTEAFF. CDR3 bases: TGTGCCAGCAGCTTAGCCGGCAGCCACACTGAAGCTTTCTTT. The chain employs TRBV11-2 and TRBJ1-1; no clear D. V lost 1 base and J lost 3, with 9 bases in between. This CDR3 has 14 residues. Germline V lookup: CDR1 SGHAT, CDR2 FQNNGV. The variable domain in full, with the rest retrieved from reference TRBV11-2 and TRBJ1-1, is EAGVAQSPRYKIIEKRQSVAFWCNPISGHATLYWYQQILGQGPKLLIQFQNNGVVDDSQLPKDRFSAERLKGVDSTLKIQPAKLEDSAVYLCASSLAGSHTEAFFGQGTRLTVV.

The genes are TRBV7-9 and TRBJ2-5; perhaps TRBD1 as D (6 bases). The CDR3 has 15 residues. V was clipped by 0 bases and J by 5 bases, with 13 bases between them. The germline CDR1 and CDR2 sequences are SEHNR and FQNEAQ (reference sequence). The CDR3, as DNA: TGTGCCAGCAGCTTAGCCCAGGGGCTTAAGGAGACCCAGTACTTC. Its translation is CASSLAQGLKETQYF.

The genes are TRBV10-1 and TRBJ2-5; no definite D call. The ends were cut back, 3 bases at V and 1 base at J, with 6 bases in the middle. The CDR3 has 13 amino acids. Germline V CDR1 and CDR2: WNHNN, SYGVQD (reference sequence). The CDR3, as DNA: TGCGCCAGCAGTGAAGAGCTCCAAGAGACCCAGTACTTC. Translated, it gives CASSEELQETQYF.

The CDR3 DNA is TGTGCCAGCGGGTACACGATCAACACTGAAGCTTTCTTT. Amino acid sequence: CASGYTINTEAFF. The rearrangement links TRBV6-6 to TRBJ1-1; no reliable D call. Trimming left V 8 bases short and J 2 bases short, with 12 bases between. This CDR3 is built from 13 residues. From germline, CDR1 is MNHNY and CDR2 SVGAGI (reference sequence).

The chain has TRBV27 and TRBJ2-1, with 7 nucleotides matching TRBD2. After removal of 4 bases from V and 8 bases from J, the junction contained 11 bases not matched to a gene. Germline-derived CDR1 and CDR2 are MNHEY and SMNVEV (reference sequence). The CDR3 is made up of 15 amino acids. Here the CDR3 DNA reads TGTGCCAGCAGTTACAGCGGGGAGTCGAGATATGAGCAGTTCTTC. Translating gives CASSYSGESRYEQFF.

The sample holds one count of this clone. This rearrangement joins TRBV14 to TRBJ2-1, with unresolved D. Germline assignment: CDR1 SGHDN and CDR2 FVKESK. The CDR3 is 16 residues long. V was shortened by 2 bases and J by 3 bases, with 14 bases between the two germline ends. The CDR3, as DNA: TGTGCCAGCAGCCAAATCCGGGCCTTGTACTACAATGAGCAGTTCTTC. The encoded protein is CASSQIRALYYNEQFF. Complete variable domain (other parts from reference TRBV14 and TRBJ2-1): EAGVTQFPSHSVIEKGQTVTLRCDPISGHDNLYWYRRVMGKEIKFLLHFVKESKQDESGMPNNRFLAERTGGTYSTLKVQPAELEDSGVYFCASSQIRALYYNEQFFGPGTRLTVL.

The V gene is TRBV2, the J gene TRBJ2-3; 9 bases are shared with TRBD2. J lost 2 bases, V lost 6 bases, and 9 bases had no gene match. CDR1 and CDR2 (germline): SNHLY, FYNNEI. The CDR3 consists of 16 residues. The CDR3: CASREYSGGYTDTQYF. The CDR3 DNA reads TGTGCCAGCAGGGAATATAGCGGGGGCTACACAGATACGCAGTATTTT.

The J gene is TRBJ2-1, the V gene TRBV6-4, with 13 positions matching TRBD2. The CDR3 loop spans 15 amino acids. V lost 6 bases to trimming and J lost 9 bases; unmatched junction nucleotides: 8. CDR1 and CDR2 from the germline V gene are MRHNA and SNTAGT. The CDR3 spells CASSQLAGGRVEQFF. CDR3 in DNA: TGTGCCAGCAGCCAACTAGCGGGGGGGCGCGTTGAGCAGTTCTTC.

Here the CDR3 DNA reads TGTGCCAGCAGCCCAGATTGGGGCCAAGAGACCCAGTACTTC. Translating gives CASSPDWGQETQYF. The genes are TRBV11-2 and TRBJ2-5; D uncertain. Deletions cut 5 bases from V and 1 base from J, with 11 bases between. CDR3 length: 14 amino acids. The germline V gene encodes CDR1 SGHAT and CDR2 FQNNGV.

This rearrangement joins TRBV5-5 to TRBJ2-7, with D maybe TRBD1 (5 bases). Looked up from germline, CDR1 is SGHKS and CDR2 is YYEKEE (reference sequence). The germline V and J ends were trimmed by 1 base and 3 bases, with 8 bases remaining between them. This CDR3 comprises 13 residues. The CDR3 coding sequence is TGTGCCAGCAGCTTGAGGGGCATCTACGAGCAGTACTTC. This sequence encodes CASSLRGIYEQYF.

V is TRBV5-4 and J is TRBJ2-7, with TRBD2 matching 13 bases. Germline V gene lookup returns CDR1 SGHNT and CDR2 YYREEE (reference sequence). With 4 bases clipped from V and 2 bases from J, the junction kept 6 bases outside the gene matches. The CDR3 sequence is 16 residues long. In nucleotides, the CDR3 is TGTGCCAGCAGCGAGAAAGGACTAGCGGGGGCCTACGAGCAGTACTTC. Protein sequence: CASSEKGLAGAYEQYF.

This sequence joins TRBV4-3 and TRBJ2-2; 11 nucleotides match TRBD2. From germline, CDR1 is LGHNA and CDR2 YSLEER. This CDR3 is built from 18 residues. V shed 0 bases and J 2 bases; nucleotides not matched to a gene: 5. The CDR3 nucleotides read TGCGCCAGCAGCCAAGATGGGACTAGCGGTTCCAACACCGGGGAGCTGTTTTTT. It is translated as CASSQDGTSGSNTGELFF.